Sequencing of this T cell receptor (beta chain) was carried out in a study of chemoradiotherapy in HPV16-positive cancers. This table comes from immunoSEQ multiplex PCR, and its TCRdb copy is limited to in-frame clones, with some not included. The table lists 10,000 to 15,000 clones, about three quarters of them singletons. The CDR3 sequence is 16 residues long. Germline V lookup: CDR1 SNHLY, CDR2 FYNNEI. The trim removed 6 bases at V and 0 bases at J, leaving 8 bases unmatched. The sample was acquired from a patient who underwent chemoradiotherapy. The sequence was obtained from a human donor with HPV-associated anogenital cancer. The chain couples TRBV2 to TRBJ2-7; 10 positions agree with TRBD2. CDR3 DNA: TGTGCCAGCAGCGGGCCTAGCGGGAGCCTCTCCTACGAGCAGTACTTC. This translates into CASSGPSGSLSYEQYF. The whole variable domain, filled in from reference TRBV2 and TRBJ2-7, reads EPEVTQTPSHQVTQMGQEVILRCVPISNHLYFYWYRQILGQKVEFLVSFYNNEISEKSEIFDDQFSVERPDGSNFTLKIRSTKLEDSAMYFCASSGPSGSLSYEQYFGPGTRLTVT.